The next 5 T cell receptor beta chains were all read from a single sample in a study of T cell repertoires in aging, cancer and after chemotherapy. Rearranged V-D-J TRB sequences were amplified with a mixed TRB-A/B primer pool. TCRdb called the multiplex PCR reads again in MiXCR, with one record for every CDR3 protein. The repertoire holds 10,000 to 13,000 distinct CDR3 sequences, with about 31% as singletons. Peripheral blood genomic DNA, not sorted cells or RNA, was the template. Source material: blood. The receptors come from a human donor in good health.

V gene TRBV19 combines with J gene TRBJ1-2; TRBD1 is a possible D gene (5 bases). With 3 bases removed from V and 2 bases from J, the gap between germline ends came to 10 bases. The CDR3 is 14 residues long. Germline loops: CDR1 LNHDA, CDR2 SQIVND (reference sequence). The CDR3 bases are TGTGCCAGTAGTATCGGGGCGTCGAACTATGGCTACACCTTC. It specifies CASSIGASNYGYTF.

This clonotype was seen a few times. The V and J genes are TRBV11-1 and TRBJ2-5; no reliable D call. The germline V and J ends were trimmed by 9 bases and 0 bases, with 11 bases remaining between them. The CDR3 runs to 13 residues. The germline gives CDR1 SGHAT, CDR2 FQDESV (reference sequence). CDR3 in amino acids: CASADGYQETQYF. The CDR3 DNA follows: TGTGCCAGTGCAGACGGTTACCAAGAGACCCAGTACTTC. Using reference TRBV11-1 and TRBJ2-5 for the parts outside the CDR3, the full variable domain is EAEVAQSPRYKITEKSQAVAFWCDPISGHATLYWYRQILGQGPELLVQFQDESVVDDSQLPKDRFSAERLKGVDSTLKIQPAELGDSAMYLCASADGYQETQYFGPGTRLLVL.

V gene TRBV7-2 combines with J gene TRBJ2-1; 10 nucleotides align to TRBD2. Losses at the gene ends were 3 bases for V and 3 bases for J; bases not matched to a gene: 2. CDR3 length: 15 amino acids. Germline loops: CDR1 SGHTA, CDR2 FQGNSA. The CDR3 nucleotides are TGTGCCAGCAGCTTCGGACTAGCGGTCTACAATGAGCAGTTCTTC. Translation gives CASSFGLAVYNEQFF.

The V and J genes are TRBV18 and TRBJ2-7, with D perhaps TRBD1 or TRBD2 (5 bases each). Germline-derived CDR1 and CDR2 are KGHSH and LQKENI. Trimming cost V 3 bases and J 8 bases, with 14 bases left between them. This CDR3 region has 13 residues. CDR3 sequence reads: CASSPGTDDKQYF. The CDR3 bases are TGTGCCAGCTCACCCGGGACGGACGACAAGCAGTACTTC.

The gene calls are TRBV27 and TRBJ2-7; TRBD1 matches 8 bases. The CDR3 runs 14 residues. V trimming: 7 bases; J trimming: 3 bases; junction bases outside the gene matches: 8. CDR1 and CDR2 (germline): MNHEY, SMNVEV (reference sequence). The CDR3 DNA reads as TGTGCCAGCAAGACGGGACAGGCAATCTACGAGCAGTACTTC. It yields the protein CASKTGQAIYEQYF.